This T cell receptor beta chain was identified in a study of OX40 agonist ivuxolimab in advanced cancers. Background on the study: The dose of intravenous ivuxolimab that patients received every 2 weeks ranged from 0.01 to 10 mg/kg. Notes on the study in general: Nonresponders, in some cases, also had low normalized T-cell clonal expansion. Patients with a partial response at 0.1-3.0 mg/kg had among the lowest clonal expansion. Dose levels from 0.1 to 3.0 mg/kg saw CD4+ and CD8+ blood T cells expand clonally by week 6.

Germline CDR1 reads SGHRS; CDR2 reads YFSETQ. The CDR3 spans 14 residues. Trimming shortened V by 3 bases and J by 6 bases, and 12 bases separated the two germline ends. Repertoires were generated with immunoSEQ multiplex PCR, while TCRdb's copy carries only in-frame clones and drops some. The repertoire holds tens of thousands of clones, with approximately 91% as singletons. With respect to this clone: Its antigen is as yet unknown.

This clonotype was sampled from an adult with an advanced solid tumor such as melanoma, head and neck, liver or kidney cancer. The sample consisted of CD4+ or CD8+ T cells sorted from blood, taken in a trial of the OX40 agonist ivuxolimab. V gene TRBV5-1 combines with J gene TRBJ1-4; D is possibly TRBD1 (5 bases). The CDR3 sequence is CASSSIPGDEKLFF. In nucleotides, the CDR3 is TGCGCCAGCAGCTCGATCCCGGGGGATGAAAAACTGTTTTTT.